The clone carrying this T cell receptor beta chain was counted once. The data are from a study of blood T cell repertoires in COVID-19. Some clones are missing from TCRdb's copy, which holds only in-frame ones; the method was immunoSEQ multiplex PCR. The sample carries over 450,000 clones, approximately 91% recorded once. From germline, CDR1 is MNHEY and CDR2 SVGEGT. This CDR3 is built from 15 residues. The ends were cut back, 0 bases at V and 5 bases at J, with 10 bases in the middle. Sequencing used peripheral blood. This TCR came from a woman between 50 and 59 years old with COVID-19, enrolled during active disease. The gene calls are TRBV6-2 or TRBV6-3 and TRBJ1-4; no definite D call. CDR3 nucleotides: TGTGCCAGCAGTTACTCACAGCTGACGAATGAAAAACTGTTTTTT. The encoded protein is CASSYSQLTNEKLFF.